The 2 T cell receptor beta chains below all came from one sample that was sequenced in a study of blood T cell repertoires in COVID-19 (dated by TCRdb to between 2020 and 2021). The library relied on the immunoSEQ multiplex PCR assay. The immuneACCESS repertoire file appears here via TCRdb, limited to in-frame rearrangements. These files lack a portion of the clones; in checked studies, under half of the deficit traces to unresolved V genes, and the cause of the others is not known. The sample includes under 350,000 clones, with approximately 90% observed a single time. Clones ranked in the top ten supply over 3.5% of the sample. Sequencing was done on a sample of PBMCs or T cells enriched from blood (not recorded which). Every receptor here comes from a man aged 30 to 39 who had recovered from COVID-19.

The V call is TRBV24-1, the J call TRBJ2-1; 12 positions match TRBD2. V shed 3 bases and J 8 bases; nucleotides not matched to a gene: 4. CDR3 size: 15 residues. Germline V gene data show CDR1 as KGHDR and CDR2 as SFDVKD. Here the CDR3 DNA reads TGTGCCACCAGTGATCCTCGGACTAGCGGGGATGAGCAGTTCTTC. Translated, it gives CATSDPRTSGDEQFF.

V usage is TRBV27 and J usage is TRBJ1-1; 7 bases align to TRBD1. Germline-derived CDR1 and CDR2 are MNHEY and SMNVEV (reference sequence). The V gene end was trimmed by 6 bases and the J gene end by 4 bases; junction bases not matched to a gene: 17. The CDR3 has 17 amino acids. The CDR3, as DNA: TGTGCCAGCAGGCAAGGCAGGGCGACAGGGCGGAGCACTGAAGCTTTCTTT. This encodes CASRQGRATGRSTEAFF.